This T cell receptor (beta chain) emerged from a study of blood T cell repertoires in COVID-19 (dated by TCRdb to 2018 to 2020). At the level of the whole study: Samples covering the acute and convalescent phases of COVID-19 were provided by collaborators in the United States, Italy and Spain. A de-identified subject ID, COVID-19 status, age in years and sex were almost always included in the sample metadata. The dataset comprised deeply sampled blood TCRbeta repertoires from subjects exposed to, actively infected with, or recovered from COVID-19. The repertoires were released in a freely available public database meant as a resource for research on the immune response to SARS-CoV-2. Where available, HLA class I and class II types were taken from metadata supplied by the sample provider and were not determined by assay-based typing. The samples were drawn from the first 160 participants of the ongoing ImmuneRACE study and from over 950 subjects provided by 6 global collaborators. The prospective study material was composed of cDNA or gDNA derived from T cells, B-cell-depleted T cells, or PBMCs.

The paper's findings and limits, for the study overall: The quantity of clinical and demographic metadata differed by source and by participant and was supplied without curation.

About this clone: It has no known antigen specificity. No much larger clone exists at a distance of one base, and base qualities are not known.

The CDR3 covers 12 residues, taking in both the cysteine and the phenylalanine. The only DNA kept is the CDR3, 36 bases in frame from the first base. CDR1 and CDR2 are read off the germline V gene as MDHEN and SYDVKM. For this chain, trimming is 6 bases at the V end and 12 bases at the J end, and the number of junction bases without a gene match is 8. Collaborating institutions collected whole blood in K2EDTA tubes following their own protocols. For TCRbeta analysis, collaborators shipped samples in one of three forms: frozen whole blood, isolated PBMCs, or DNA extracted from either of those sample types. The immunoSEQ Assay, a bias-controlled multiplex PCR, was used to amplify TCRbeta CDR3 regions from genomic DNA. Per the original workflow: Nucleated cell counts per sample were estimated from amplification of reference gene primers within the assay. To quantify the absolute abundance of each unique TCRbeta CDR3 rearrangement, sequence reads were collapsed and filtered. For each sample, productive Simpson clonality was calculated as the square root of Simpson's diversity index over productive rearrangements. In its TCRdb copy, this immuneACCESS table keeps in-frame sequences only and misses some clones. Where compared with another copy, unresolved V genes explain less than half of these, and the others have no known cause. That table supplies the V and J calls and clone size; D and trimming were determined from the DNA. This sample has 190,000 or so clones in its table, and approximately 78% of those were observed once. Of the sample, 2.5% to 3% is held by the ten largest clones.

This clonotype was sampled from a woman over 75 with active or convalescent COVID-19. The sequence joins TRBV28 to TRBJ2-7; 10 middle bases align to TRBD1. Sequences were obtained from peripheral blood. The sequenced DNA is TGTGCCAGCAGGCCCCGGGACAGGGGTCTGTACTTC. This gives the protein CASRPRDRGLYF.